This TCR beta chain came from a study of post-analysis software for immune sequencing data. Study background: Clinical courses comprised relapsing-remitting, secondary progressive and progressive-relapsing multiple sclerosis. Notes on the study in general: The five TRBV segments detected at higher frequency in patients than in controls included TRBV5-6, TRBV5-1 and TRBV20-1. Controls had significantly higher normalized Chao1 diversity than multiple sclerosis patients.

Looked up from germline, CDR1 is MNHEY and CDR2 is SMNVEV (reference sequence). The CDR3 is 14 amino acids. This clonotype occurred a few times. Its specificity is not known. The TCR beta cDNA libraries carried unique molecular identifiers. TCRdb reprocessed the PCR reads with MiXCR, giving one entry per CDR3 protein. The data contain 650,000 to 850,000 distinct CDR3 sequences, 53% of them singletons. Sequenced sample: blood. This rearrangement joins TRBV27 to TRBJ2-4; no clear D gene. The end of the DNA fits TRBJ2-7 better, so the J call may be wrong. The receptor was derived from a girl aged 10 to 17 with multiple sclerosis. CDR3: CASSLSRSDYEQYF. In nucleotides, the CDR3 is TGTGCCAGCAGTTTATCGCGCAGTGACTACGAGCAGTACTTC.